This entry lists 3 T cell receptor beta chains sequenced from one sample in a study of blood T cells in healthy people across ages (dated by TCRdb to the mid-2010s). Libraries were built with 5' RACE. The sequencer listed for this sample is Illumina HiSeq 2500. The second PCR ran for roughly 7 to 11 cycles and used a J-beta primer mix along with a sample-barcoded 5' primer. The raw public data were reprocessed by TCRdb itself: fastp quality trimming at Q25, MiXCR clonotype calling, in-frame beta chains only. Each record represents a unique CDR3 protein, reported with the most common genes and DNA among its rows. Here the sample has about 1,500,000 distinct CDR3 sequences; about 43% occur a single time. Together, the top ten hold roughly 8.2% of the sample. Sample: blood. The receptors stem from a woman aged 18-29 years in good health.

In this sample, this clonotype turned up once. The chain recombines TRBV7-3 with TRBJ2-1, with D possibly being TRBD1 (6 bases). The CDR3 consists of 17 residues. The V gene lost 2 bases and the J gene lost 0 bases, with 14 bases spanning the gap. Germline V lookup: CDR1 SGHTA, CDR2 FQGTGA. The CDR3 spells CASSLYSGQSSYNEQFF. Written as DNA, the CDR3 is TGTGCCAGCAGCTTATACTCAGGACAGAGCTCCTACAATGAGCAGTTCTTC.

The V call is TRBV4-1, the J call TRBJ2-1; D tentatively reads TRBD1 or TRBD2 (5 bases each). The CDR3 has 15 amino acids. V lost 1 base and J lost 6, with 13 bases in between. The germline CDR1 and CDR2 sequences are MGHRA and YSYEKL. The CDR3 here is CASSQAGTYVNEQFF. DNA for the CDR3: TGCGCCAGCAGCCAAGCCGGGACGTATGTCAATGAGCAGTTCTTC.

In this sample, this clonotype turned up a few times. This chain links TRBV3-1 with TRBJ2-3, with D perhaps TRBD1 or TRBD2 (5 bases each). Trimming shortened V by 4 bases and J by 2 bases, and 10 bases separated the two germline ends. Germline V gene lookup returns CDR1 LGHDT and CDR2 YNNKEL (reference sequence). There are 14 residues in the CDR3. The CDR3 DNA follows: TGTGCCAGCAGCCGGGACCTTGCCACAGATACGCAGTATTTT. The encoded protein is CASSRDLATDTQYF.